This is a list of T cell receptor beta chains from one sample in a study of blood T cell repertoires in COVID-19. Using immunoSEQ multiplex PCR, the repertoire was profiled, and TCRdb retains in-frame clones only, with some absent. In the table there are around 280,000 clones, approximately 86% of which are singletons. The source material was peripheral blood. Receptor source: a young woman who had recovered from COVID-19. Both conserved end residues are part of each CDR3. The D gene is left open where the match is weak. Clone size, where shown, is once, few, many, or a class for clones that have expanded.

D: TRBD2
J: TRBJ2-2
V: TRBV19
size: .
DNA: TGTGCCAGTAGTATTCAGCGGGAGGGCCGCGGCACCGGGGAGCTGTTTTTT
CDR3: CASSIQREGRGTGELFF

D: TRBD1
J: TRBJ1-2
V: TRBV7-9
size: .
DNA: TGTGCCAGCAGCGGGACAGCCAACTATGGCTACACCTTC
CDR3: CASSGTANYGYTF

D: TRBD2
J: TRBJ2-1
V: TRBV7-9
size: .
DNA: TGTGCCAGCAGCGCAGCTAGCGGGAGGGCCTCGGGCTCCTACAATGAGCAGTTCTTC
CDR3: CASSAASGRASGSYNEQFF

D: .
J: TRBJ2-5
V: TRBV11-1
size: .
DNA: TGTGCCAGCAGCTTCCGAGGGGGAGCTCAAGAGACCCAGTACTTC
CDR3: CASSFRGGAQETQYF

D: .
J: TRBJ2-7
V: TRBV7-2
size: once
DNA: TGTGCCAGCAGCTCGTCGGCGGGACAGCTATTCTCCTACGAGCAGTACTTC
CDR3: CASSSSAGQLFSYEQYF

D: .
J: TRBJ2-1
V: TRBV11-2
size: .
DNA: TGTGCCAGCAGCGCGTACAATGAGCAGTTCTTC
CDR3: CASSAYNEQFF

D: .
J: TRBJ2-5
V: TRBV30
size: .
DNA: TGTGCCTGGAAGCCGAATCAGGAAGAGACCCAGTACTTC
CDR3: CAWKPNQEETQYF

D: .
J: TRBJ1-1
V: TRBV28
size: few
DNA: TGTGCCAGCAGTTTAGTCTCCCCTTTAACTGAAGCTTTCTTT
CDR3: CASSLVSPLTEAFF

D: .
J: TRBJ1-5
V: TRBV12-3/TRBV12-4
size: .
DNA: TGTGCCAGCACCGGGGGGGTTCAGCCCCAGCATTTT
CDR3: CASTGGVQPQHF

D: .
J: TRBJ2-3
V: TRBV6-2/TRBV6-3
size: .
DNA: TGTGCCAGCAGCCTAGGGAGCCCAGATACGCAGTATTTT
CDR3: CASSLGSPDTQYF

D: .
J: TRBJ2-7
V: TRBV4-1
size: .
DNA: TGCGCCAGCAGCCAAGTGGGGACAAGAAGGGAGCAGTACTTC
CDR3: CASSQVGTRREQYF

D: .
J: TRBJ1-6
V: TRBV15
size: .
DNA: TGTGCCACCAGCAGATCCGGGGAGGGGGTGTCACCCCTCCACTTT
CDR3: CATSRSGEGVSPLHF

D: .
J: TRBJ2-7
V: TRBV9
size: .
DNA: TGTGCCAGCAGCGTAGGCGAGGGCGGGGCGTACGAGCAGTACTTC
CDR3: CASSVGEGGAYEQYF

D: TRBD1
J: TRBJ1-1
V: TRBV6-5
size: .
DNA: TGTGCCAGCACGACAGGGGACACTGAAGCTTTCTTT
CDR3: CASTTGDTEAFF

D: TRBD1
J: TRBJ1-5
V: TRBV28
size: .
DNA: TGTGCCAGCAGTTCCGTGGAGGGGGCAAATTGGCAGCCCCAGCATTTT
CDR3: CASSSVEGANWQPQHF

D: TRBD1
J: TRBJ2-2
V: TRBV5-4
size: many
DNA: TGTGCCAGCAGCCAGTGGACAGGGGTGAACACCGGGGAGCTGTTTTTT
CDR3: CASSQWTGVNTGELFF

D: TRBD1
J: TRBJ1-5
V: TRBV6-5
size: .
DNA: TGTGCCAGCAGTTTACAGGGGAATCAGCCCCAGCATTTT
CDR3: CASSLQGNQPQHF

D: TRBD1
J: TRBJ2-5
V: TRBV4-1
size: .
DNA: TGCGCCAGCAGCCATCGCGGACAGGGAGAGGAGACCCAGTACTTC
CDR3: CASSHRGQGEETQYF

D: .
J: TRBJ1-5
V: TRBV19
size: .
DNA: TGTGCCAGTAGTATACGATCGGGAGATCAGCCCCAGCATTTT
CDR3: CASSIRSGDQPQHF

D: TRBD1
J: TRBJ1-2
V: TRBV5-1
size: .
DNA: TGCGCCAGCGGAGACAGGGTCTATGGCTACACCTTC
CDR3: CASGDRVYGYTF

D: .
J: TRBJ1-1
V: TRBV7-6
size: .
DNA: TGTGCCAGCAGCTGGGGGGACTCGGCAGCTCAGAACACTGAAGCTTTCTTT
CDR3: CASSWGDSAAQNTEAFF

D: TRBD2
J: TRBJ2-3
V: TRBV7-2
size: .
DNA: TGTGCCAGCAGCTTAGATCCGGGACTAGGGAACCGATTAGATACGCAGTATTTT
CDR3: CASSLDPGLGNRLDTQYF

D: TRBD2
J: TRBJ2-3
V: TRBV19
size: .
DNA: TGTGCCAGTAGTATACGAGGGACTAGCGGGAGGTCAGATACGCAGTATTTT
CDR3: CASSIRGTSGRSDTQYF

D: .
J: TRBJ2-5
V: TRBV2
size: once
DNA: TGTGCCAGCAGTATTGACACGAAAGAGACCCAGTACTTC
CDR3: CASSIDTKETQYF

D: .
J: TRBJ1-5
V: TRBV2
size: .
DNA: TGTGCCAGCAGTGAGGGGCAGGGTCAGCCCCAGCATTTT
CDR3: CASSEGQGQPQHF

D: .
J: TRBJ2-2
V: TRBV5-4
size: few
DNA: TGTGCCAGCAGGGGCTTATCGAACACCGGGGAGCTGTTTTTT
CDR3: CASRGLSNTGELFF

D: .
J: TRBJ2-2
V: TRBV7-9
size: .
DNA: TGTGCCAGCAGCCGATCCTTGGAGGCCGGGGAGCTGTTTTTT
CDR3: CASSRSLEAGELFF

D: .
J: TRBJ2-7
V: TRBV28
size: .
DNA: TGTGCCACATTCGCGGGTCCCTCCTACGAGCAGTACTTC
CDR3: CATFAGPSYEQYF

D: TRBD2
J: TRBJ2-1
V: TRBV29-1
size: .
DNA: TGCAGCGTGCTAGCGGGGGTCCCCGGAAATGAGCAGTTCTTC
CDR3: CSVLAGVPGNEQFF

D: TRBD2
J: TRBJ2-1
V: TRBV7-2
size: .
DNA: TGTGCCAGCAGCTTCCGTGGTAGCGGGAACCAGGCCTACAATGAGCAGTTCTTC
CDR3: CASSFRGSGNQAYNEQFF

D: .
J: TRBJ1-5
V: TRBV6-2/TRBV6-3
size: few
DNA: TGTGCCAGCAGTACAGACACGATTAGATACCAACAGCCCCAGCATTTT
CDR3: CASSTDTIRYQQPQHF

D: .
J: TRBJ2-1
V: TRBV7-9
size: .
DNA: TGTGCCAGCAGCGGCGGCGGGGCGGGGATTAGCTCCTACAATGAGCAGTTCTTC
CDR3: CASSGGGAGISSYNEQFF

D: .
J: TRBJ1-5
V: TRBV3-1/TRBV3-2
size: .
DNA: TGTGCCAGCAGCCAAGGCCAGGGGAGGGAGCCCCAGCATTTT
CDR3: CASSQGQGREPQHF

D: .
J: TRBJ1-6
V: TRBV6-6
size: .
DNA: TGTGCCAGCAGTCGCTCAAGCCCAGGGGCCGACAGCGTTTCACCCCTCCACTTT
CDR3: CASSRSSPGADSVSPLHF

D: TRBD2
J: TRBJ2-3
V: TRBV2
size: .
DNA: TGTGCCAGCAGTAATTCTCGGGGGGGCACAGATACGCAGTATTTT
CDR3: CASSNSRGGTDTQYF

D: .
J: TRBJ1-2
V: TRBV12-5
size: .
DNA: TGTGCTAGTGGTTTGGTAGGGACTTCCAGAGGGATGGTAGATGGCTACACCTTC
CDR3: CASGLVGTSRGMVDGYTF

D: .
J: TRBJ1-2
V: TRBV5-6
size: .
DNA: TGTGCCAGCAGCTTGTGGTCAGATACCTATGGCTACACCTTC
CDR3: CASSLWSDTYGYTF

D: TRBD1
J: TRBJ2-3
V: TRBV2
size: .
DNA: TGTGCCAGGTGGGGGGACAGGGTCACAGATACGCAGTATTTT
CDR3: CARWGDRVTDTQYF

D: TRBD2
J: TRBJ2-5
V: TRBV2
size: .
DNA: TGTGCCAGCAGTGAATGGACTAGCGGGAGTAGGCAAGAGACCCAGTACTTC
CDR3: CASSEWTSGSRQETQYF

D: .
J: TRBJ2-2
V: TRBV7-2
size: .
DNA: TGTGCCAGCAGCTCTATACTAGCCTGGGAGCTGTTTTTT
CDR3: CASSSILAWELFF

D: TRBD1
J: TRBJ2-7
V: TRBV5-5
size: .
DNA: TGTGCCAGCAGCTTGCTTCGGACAGGGCCGTATAGGCAGTACTTC
CDR3: CASSLLRTGPYRQYF

D: .
J: TRBJ1-3
V: TRBV6-5
size: .
DNA: TGTGCCAGCAGTCTCCGGGGCTCTGGAAACACCATATATTTT
CDR3: CASSLRGSGNTIYF

D: .
J: TRBJ2-1
V: TRBV15
size: .
DNA: TGTGCCACCAGCTTAAGAGCCTACGGAGACAATGAGCAGTTCTTC
CDR3: CATSLRAYGDNEQFF

D: .
J: TRBJ2-3
V: TRBV3-1/TRBV3-2
size: .
DNA: TGTGCCAGCAGGGTGGGGGGAAGCACAGATACGCAGTATTTT
CDR3: CASRVGGSTDTQYF

D: .
J: TRBJ1-4
V: TRBV28
size: .
DNA: TGTGCCAGCAGTCCCCGACTGACCACAACTAATGAAAAACTGTTTTTT
CDR3: CASSPRLTTTNEKLFF

D: TRBD2
J: TRBJ2-3
V: TRBV19
size: .
DNA: TGTGCCAGTAGTCGAGGACTAGTCTTCCTCCGGGCAGATACGCAGTATTTT
CDR3: CASSRGLVFLRADTQYF

D: .
J: TRBJ2-7
V: TRBV9
size: .
DNA: TGTGCCAGCAGCGTAGGAGCAGGGGATACCTACGAGCAGTACTTC
CDR3: CASSVGAGDTYEQYF

D: TRBD1
J: TRBJ2-2
V: TRBV7-9
size: .
DNA: TGTGCCAGCAGTGACAGGGACGCCGGGGAGCTGTTTTTT
CDR3: CASSDRDAGELFF

D: TRBD1
J: TRBJ1-6
V: TRBV28
size: .
DNA: TGTGCCAGCAATCCGGGGACAGTTAATTCACCCCTCCACTTT
CDR3: CASNPGTVNSPLHF

D: .
J: TRBJ1-3
V: TRBV28
size: .
DNA: TGTGCCAGCAGTTTAATAGGGAGCTCTGGAAACACCATATATTTT
CDR3: CASSLIGSSGNTIYF